This T cell receptor beta chain emerged from a study of blood T cell repertoires in COVID-19. As processed by the authors: Amplification of reference gene primers was used by the study to estimate nucleated cell counts. The assay was immunoSEQ multiplex PCR, and TCRdb's table has in-frame clones only and misses some. V and J calls and clone size are as listed in that table; D and trimming were resolved from the DNA. The table has about 84,000 clones, approximately 83% seen once. CDR1 and CDR2 from the germline V gene are SNHLY and FYNNEI. This CDR3 has 13 amino acids. The ends were cut back, 4 bases at V and 5 bases at J, with 9 bases in the middle.

J is TRBJ1-5 and V is TRBV2, with D maybe TRBD1 (5 bases). Material for sequencing was peripheral blood. The TCR was taken from a woman aged 80 or over with acute or convalescent COVID-19. CDR3 bases: TGTGCCAGCAGTGGAGAAGGGGATCAGCCCCAGCATTTT. It translates to CASSGEGDQPQHF.